This is a list of T cell receptor beta chains from one sample in a study of T cells in Graves' hyperthyroidism and ophthalmopathy. One entry per CDR3 protein results from TCRdb running MiXCR on the multiplex PCR reads. The sample lists approximately 400,000 distinct CDR3 sequences, approximately 15% occurring once. Input material: blood. Receptors were obtained from a woman aged 55-69 years with Graves' hyperthyroidism. Each CDR3 is given with its conserved first and last residue. The D gene is left open where the match is weak. Only part of the rows carry a size: once, few, many, or a class if the clone is expanded.

J gene,D gene,V gene,clone size,CDR3 protein,CDR3 DNA
TRBJ1-2,NA,TRBV28,few,CASSFDLLGYTF,TGTGCCAGCAGTTTTGACCTCCTTGGCTACACCTTC
TRBJ2-7,NA,TRBV9,few,CASSVGGIDEQYF,TGTGCCAGCAGCGTAGGGGGTATCGACGAGCAGTACTTC
TRBJ2-1,TRBD2,TRBV5-1,many,CASSLGRGGPYNEQFF,TGCGCCAGCAGCTTGGGGCGGGGGGGTCCCTACAATGAGCAGTTCTTC
TRBJ2-1,TRBD1,TRBV6-1,NA,CASSDGTGGSYNEQFF,TGTGCCAGCAGTGATGGGACAGGCGGCTCCTACAATGAGCAGTTCTTC
TRBJ2-7,NA,TRBV2,many,CASSPQDRQAHYEQYF,TGTGCCAGCAGTCCCCAAGACAGACAGGCCCACTACGAGCAGTACTTC
TRBJ2-7,TRBD1,TRBV5-8,many,CASSLAGTAYEQYF,TGTGCCAGCAGCTTGGCCGGGACAGCCTACGAGCAGTACTTC
TRBJ1-5,TRBD1,TRBV20-1,NA,CSATRGLGVSSGNQPQHF,TGCAGTGCCACCAGGGGGCTTGGGGTTAGTAGCGGAAATCAGCCCCAGCATTTT
TRBJ2-7,NA,TRBV9,many,CASSVDGGATYEQYF,TGTGCCAGCAGCGTAGATGGGGGCGCTACCTACGAGCAGTACTTC
TRBJ1-2,TRBD1,TRBV5-1,NA,CASSAGQDYGYTF,TGCGCCAGCAGCGCAGGACAGGACTATGGCTACACCTTC
TRBJ1-1,NA,TRBV7-8,many,CASSLRGYTEAFF,TGTGCCAGCAGCCTCAGGGGCTACACTGAAGCTTTCTTT
TRBJ2-3,NA,TRBV29-1,many,CSVEPDSTDTQYF,TGCAGCGTTGAGCCTGACAGCACAGATACGCAGTATTTT
TRBJ2-7,TRBD2,TRBV4-1,few,CASSHPSLAGGRYEQYF,TGCGCCAGCAGCCACCCATCCTTAGCGGGAGGGCGATACGAGCAGTACTTC
TRBJ2-2,NA,TRBV24-1,NA,CATSDLVSSGTRANTGELFF,TGTGCCACCAGTGATTTGGTATCGTCCGGGACACGGGCGAACACCGGGGAGCTGTTTTTT
TRBJ2-5,TRBD1,TRBV19,many,CASSIGTGQETQYF,TGTGCCAGCAGTATCGGGACAGGCCAAGAGACCCAGTACTTC
TRBJ2-7,TRBD1,TRBV6-1,many,CASSPDRTSYEQYF,TGTGCCAGCAGTCCGGACAGGACCTCCTACGAGCAGTACTTC
TRBJ2-7,TRBD1,TRBV11-2,many,CASTALAGGEEQYF,TGTGCCAGCACCGCATTGGCAGGGGGTGAAGAGCAGTACTTC
TRBJ1-2,TRBD1,TRBV6-1,many,CASRTQGHVFYYGYTF,TGTGCCAGCAGGACACAGGGGCATGTCTTCTACTATGGCTACACCTTC
TRBJ2-2,NA,TRBV4-1,NA,CASSQDDINTGELFF,TGCGCCAGCAGCCAAGATGACATCAACACCGGGGAGCTGTTTTTT
TRBJ1-6,NA,TRBV20-1,many,CSARQDGNSPLHF,TGCAGTGCTAGACAGGACGGTAATTCACCCCTCCACTTT
TRBJ2-2,TRBD1,TRBV24-1,few,CAIQRSGTGGELFF,TGTGCCATCCAAAGGTCAGGGACAGGCGGGGAGCTGTTTTTT
TRBJ2-1,NA,TRBV14,NA,CASSQMSSGYNEQFF,TGTGCCAGCAGCCAAATGTCGAGCGGATACAATGAGCAGTTCTTC
TRBJ2-3,NA,TRBV9,NA,CASSVGTQVARYADTQYF,TGTGCCAGCAGCGTAGGAACCCAGGTTGCCCGTTACGCAGATACGCAGTATTTT
TRBJ2-7,TRBD2,TRBV20-1,NA,CSAAVLAGPSYEQYF,TGCAGTGCAGCTGTACTAGCGGGCCCCTCCTACGAGCAGTACTTC
TRBJ2-5,TRBD2,TRBV12-3/TRBV12-4,many,CASSPTSGRAGETQYF,TGTGCCAGCAGCCCGACTAGCGGGAGGGCCGGCGAGACCCAGTACTTC
TRBJ2-7,NA,TRBV19,NA,CASSIRGRNYEQYF,TGTGCCAGTAGTATAAGGGGACGGAACTACGAGCAGTACTTC
TRBJ1-2,TRBD1,TRBV7-9,NA,CASTPTGITGYTF,TGTGCCAGCACCCCGACAGGGATTACGGGCTACACCTTC
TRBJ2-3,NA,TRBV4-1,many,CASSRTPAGTDTQYF,TGCGCCAGCAGTCGGACACCGGCGGGCACAGATACGCAGTATTTT
TRBJ2-5,NA,TRBV12-3/TRBV12-4,few,CASSSAGASVETQYF,TGTGCCAGCAGTTCAGCCGGGGCTAGCGTAGAGACCCAGTACTTC
TRBJ2-5,TRBD2,TRBV30,few,CAWRRPGLAGEWVLQETQYF,TGTGCCTGGAGAAGGCCCGGACTAGCGGGAGAGTGGGTCCTCCAAGAGACCCAGTACTTC
TRBJ1-1,NA,TRBV4-1,many,CASSQHRAIKNTEAFF,TGCGCCAGCAGCCAACACAGGGCTATAAAGAACACTGAAGCTTTCTTT
TRBJ1-1,NA,TRBV28,NA,CASSRFDEAFF,TGTGCCAGCAGTCGGTTCGATGAAGCTTTCTTT
TRBJ2-1,TRBD2,TRBV3-1,NA,CASSQGGGLGVRTYNEQFF,TGTGCCAGCAGCCAAGGGGGGGGTTTGGGGGTGCGGACCTACAATGAGCAGTTCTTC
TRBJ2-1,TRBD2,TRBV27,many,CASRDYQTSYNEQFF,TGTGCCAGCCGGGACTACCAAACTTCATACAATGAGCAGTTCTTC
TRBJ2-7,TRBD2,TRBV6-1,many,CASSERASGSYEQYF,TGTGCCAGCAGTGAAAGGGCTAGCGGGAGCTACGAGCAGTACTTC
TRBJ1-1,NA,TRBV20-1,many,CSARGPWNTEAFF,TGCAGTGCTAGAGGGCCCTGGAACACTGAAGCTTTCTTT
TRBJ1-5,NA,TRBV30,NA,CAWAGSGAQPQHF,TGTGCCTGGGCTGGGTCCGGGGCCCAGCCCCAGCATTTT
TRBJ1-2,NA,TRBV3-1,NA,CASSPRGRNYGYTF,TGTGCCAGCAGCCCGAGGGGACGGAACTATGGCTACACCTTC
TRBJ2-3,NA,TRBV6-2/TRBV6-3,many,CASSRPTEDTQYF,TGTGCCAGCAGCCGTCCGACCGAAGATACGCAGTATTTT
TRBJ2-3,TRBD2,TRBV24-1,once,CATSRRGGRGTDTQYF,TGTGCCACCAGTCGTCGGGGCGGGAGGGGCACAGATACGCAGTATTTT
TRBJ2-2,TRBD2,TRBV19,many,CASIRRGTSGSRTGELFF,TGTGCCAGTATCCGCAGGGGGACTAGCGGGAGTCGGACCGGGGAGCTGTTTTTT
TRBJ2-5,NA,TRBV6-1,many,CASSIPEGQGTQYF,TGTGCCAGCAGCATCCCGGAGGGGCAGGGGACCCAGTACTTC
TRBJ1-1,TRBD1,TRBV5-1,many,CASSLEQGATEAFF,TGCGCCAGCAGCTTGGAACAGGGGGCCACTGAAGCTTTCTTT
TRBJ1-3,NA,TRBV30,many,CAWGPSGNTIYF,TGTGCTTGGGGGCCCTCTGGAAACACCATATATTTT
TRBJ1-2,TRBD1,TRBV28,NA,CASSGTGAPIGGYTF,TGTGCCAGCAGTGGGACAGGGGCCCCAATTGGTGGCTACACCTTC
TRBJ1-1,NA,TRBV29-1,many,CSVGGTEVAFF,TGCAGCGTTGGAGGGACGGAGGTAGCTTTCTTT
TRBJ2-1,NA,TRBV2,many,CATLTSGAGSYNEQFF,TGTGCCACCCTGACTTCCGGAGCCGGCTCCTACAATGAGCAGTTCTTC
TRBJ2-7,TRBD1,TRBV20-1,many,CSATDRGYFPYEQYF,TGCAGTGCTACCGACAGGGGATACTTCCCCTACGAGCAGTACTTC
TRBJ1-2,TRBD1,TRBV28,many,CASSRRTRTGSYGYTF,TGTGCCAGCAGTCGCAGGACCCGGACAGGGAGCTATGGCTACACCTTC
TRBJ2-3,NA,TRBV7-3,many,CASSLRSGDTDTQYF,TGTGCCAGCAGCTTACGATCGGGGGACACAGATACGCAGTATTTT
TRBJ2-3,TRBD1,TRBV24-1,NA,CATSEPYTGATDTQYF,TGTGCCACCAGTGAGCCCTATACAGGGGCCACAGATACGCAGTATTTT
TRBJ2-7,TRBD2,TRBV11-2,many,CASSLAGTSGPYEQYF,TGTGCCAGCAGCTTAGCCGGGACTAGCGGACCCTACGAGCAGTACTTC
TRBJ2-2,NA,TRBV18,few,CASSWGEAAELFF,TGTGCCAGCTCATGGGGGGAAGCCGCAGAGCTGTTTTTT
TRBJ2-1,TRBD2,TRBV12-3/TRBV12-4,many,CASSELAGGLNEQFF,TGTGCCAGCAGTGAACTAGCGGGAGGGCTCAATGAGCAGTTCTTC
TRBJ1-1,TRBD1,TRBV19,NA,CASSRQGRGEAFF,TGTGCCAGTAGTCGACAGGGGCGGGGTGAAGCTTTCTTT
TRBJ2-1,NA,TRBV5-1,many,CASSLGVGAEQFF,TGCGCCAGCAGCCTAGGTGTGGGGGCCGAGCAGTTCTTC
TRBJ1-2,NA,TRBV10-3,many,CAISGGEGWGYTF,TGTGCCATCAGTGGCGGAGAGGGTTGGGGCTACACCTTC
TRBJ1-5,NA,TRBV6-9,few,CASSYTGRSNQPQHF,TGTGCCAGCAGTTACACGGGACGGAGCAATCAGCCCCAGCATTTT
TRBJ2-1,NA,TRBV27,many,CASSLSGGLIAISYNEQFF,TGTGCCAGCAGTTTATCGGGGGGTCTAATAGCGATCTCCTACAATGAGCAGTTCTTC
TRBJ2-1,TRBD2,TRBV28,many,CASRRQTSGGQFF,TGTGCCAGCAGACGCCAGACTAGCGGGGGGCAGTTCTTC